The clone carrying this T cell receptor (beta chain) was seen only a few times. Its antigen is not identified. Template-switching 5'RACE yielded the TCR cDNA; a universal primer site and UMIs were added in the process. Via MiXCR, TCRdb re-called the 5' RACE reads, giving one row per CDR3 protein. Altogether 300,000 to 350,000 distinct CDR3 sequences are present, 7% to 10% being singletons, with the ten largest covering roughly a sixth. This specimen belongs to a study of T cells after yellow fever vaccination. Findings and limits, study-wide: It was the secondary response that reached its peak faster, day 5 versus 15, but it was weaker.

J was trimmed by 5 bases and V by 7 bases; bases with no gene match: 7. The germline V gene has CDR1 SNHLY and CDR2 FYNNEI. The CDR3 is made up of 14 amino acids. The gene calls are TRBV2 and TRBJ1-4; the match to TRBD1 covers 7 bases. The sequenced sample was PBMCs, obtained 45 days after the first yellow fever vaccination. This clonotype was sampled from a man aged 18 to 30 who received the YFV17D yellow fever vaccine. The CDR3 reads CASNDRVGNEKLFF. The DNA of the CDR3 is TGTGCCAGCAACGACAGGGTCGGGAATGAAAAACTGTTTTTT. Full variable domain (rest looked up from reference TRBV2 and TRBJ1-4): EPEVTQTPSHQVTQMGQEVILRCVPISNHLYFYWYRQILGQKVEFLVSFYNNEISEKSEIFDDQFSVERPDGSNFTLKIRSTKLEDSAMYFCASNDRVGNEKLFFGSGTQLSVL.